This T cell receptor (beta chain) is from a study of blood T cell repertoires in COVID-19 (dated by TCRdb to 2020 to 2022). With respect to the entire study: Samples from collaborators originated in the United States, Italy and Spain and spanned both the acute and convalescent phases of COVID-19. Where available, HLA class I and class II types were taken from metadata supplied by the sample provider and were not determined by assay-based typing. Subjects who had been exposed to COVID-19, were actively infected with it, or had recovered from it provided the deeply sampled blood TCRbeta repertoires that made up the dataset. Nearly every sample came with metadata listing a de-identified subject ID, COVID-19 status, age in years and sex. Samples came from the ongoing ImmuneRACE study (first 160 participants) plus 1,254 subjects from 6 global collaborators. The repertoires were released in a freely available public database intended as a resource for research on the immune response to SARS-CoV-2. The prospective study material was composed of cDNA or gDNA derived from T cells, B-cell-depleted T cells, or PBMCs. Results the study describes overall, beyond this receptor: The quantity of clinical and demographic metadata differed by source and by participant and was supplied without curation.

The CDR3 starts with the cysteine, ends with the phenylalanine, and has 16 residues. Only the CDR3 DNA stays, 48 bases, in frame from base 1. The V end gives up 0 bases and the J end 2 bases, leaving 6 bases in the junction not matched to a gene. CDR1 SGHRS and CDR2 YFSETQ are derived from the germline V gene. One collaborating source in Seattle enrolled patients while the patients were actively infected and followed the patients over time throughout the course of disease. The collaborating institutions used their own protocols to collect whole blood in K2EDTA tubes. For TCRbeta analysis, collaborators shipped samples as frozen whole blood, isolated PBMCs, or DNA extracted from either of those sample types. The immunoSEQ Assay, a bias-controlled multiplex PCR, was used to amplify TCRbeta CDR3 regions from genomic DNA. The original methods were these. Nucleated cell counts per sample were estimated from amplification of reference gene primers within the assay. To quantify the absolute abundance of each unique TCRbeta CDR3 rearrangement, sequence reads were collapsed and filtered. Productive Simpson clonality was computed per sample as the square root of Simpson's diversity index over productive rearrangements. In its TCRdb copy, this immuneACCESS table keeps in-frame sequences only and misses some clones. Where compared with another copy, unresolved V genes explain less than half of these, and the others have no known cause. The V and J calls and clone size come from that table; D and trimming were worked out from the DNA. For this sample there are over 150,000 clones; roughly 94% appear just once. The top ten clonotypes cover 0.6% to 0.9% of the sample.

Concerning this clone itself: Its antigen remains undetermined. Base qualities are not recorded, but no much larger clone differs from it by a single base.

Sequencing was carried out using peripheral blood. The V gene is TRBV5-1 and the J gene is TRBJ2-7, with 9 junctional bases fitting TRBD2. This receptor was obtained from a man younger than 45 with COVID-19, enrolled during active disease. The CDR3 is CASSLGHSSGAYEQYF. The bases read TGCGCCAGCAGCTTGGGGCATTCTAGCGGGGCCTACGAGCAGTACTTC.